This T cell receptor beta chain was sequenced in a study of regulatory T cells in long-lasting Graves disease (dated by TCRdb to about 2021). Background for the entire study: Antithyroid drugs had been taken for less than 3 months by newly diagnosed Graves' disease patients. Patients with persistent Graves' disease were compared with patients with newly diagnosed Graves' disease using TCR sequencing and RNA sequencing of peripheral blood. The study took place in China and was registered as a clinical trial. A total of around 35 samples underwent TCR sequencing, from about 13 patients with persistent Graves' disease and approximately 20 patients with newly diagnosed Graves' disease.

Receptors were amplified or captured by multiplex PCR. Sequencing was performed on an Illumina HiSeq 4000. CDR3 regions were amplified by Arm-PCR with iRepertoire HTBI primers to construct TCR beta libraries. Before sequencing, the PCR products went through gel purification. In the original analysis: Gene usage analysis of CDR3 amino acid clonotypes relied on the approximately 62 TRBV and fewer than 15 TRBJ segments identified across samples. COPE and FqMerger were used to merge the filtered high-quality paired reads into contigs. Contigs were aligned with BLAST to IMGT TRBV, TRBD and TRBJ reference genes, and CDR3 was defined per IMGT. Any clonotype with a frequency above 0.1% was counted as a highly expanded clone. Repertoire diversity was measured by Shannon entropy, and V-J evenness by the Gini coefficient. A clonotype found in more than one individual was treated as public. The public reads were quality trimmed at Q25 with fastp and then assembled into clones with MiXCR by TCRdb, keeping productive beta chains. Entries that share a CDR3 protein sequence are merged under the most common genes and DNA. The V and J calls and clone size are TCRdb's, not the authors'. The sample records approximately 540,000 distinct CDR3 sequences, about 12% of which are singletons. In total, the top ten clones hold 8% to 10% of the sample.

In its sample, this clonotype was seen many times. No cognate antigen has been identified for it. Per-base qualities were not stored, and no clone one base away is much larger. Interpreted using the paper, the time point label stands for: newly diagnosed GD, antithyroid drugs for less than 3 months. For both TCR sequencing and RNA sequencing, RNA was extracted from PBMCs using TRIzol. The diagnosis of Graves' disease was made according to American Thyroid Association guidelines. Patients were recruited from an endocrinology department in Xi'an, China. Each patient gave approximately 9.7 milliliters of peripheral blood, collected in an EDTA anticoagulant tube. PBMCs were isolated by Ficoll Paque Plus density gradient separation without further T cell sorting. An Agilent 2100 Bioanalyzer and agarose gel were used to check RNA quality, while a NanoDrop 2000 measured RNA concentration. The research as a whole found: The small sample size was acknowledged by the authors as a limitation that may reduce accuracy. Patients with persistent disease shared more public clonotypes (around 2,500) than newly diagnosed patients did (966). Only the TCR beta chain was sequenced and analyzed. Peripheral blood alone was examined, since thyroid tissue, which constituted the primary lesion, could not be accessed. Persistent Graves' disease patients showed lower TCR Shannon entropy and fewer highly expanded clones than newly diagnosed patients, suggesting clonal expansion.

This same sample was also taken into another study, of T cells in Graves' hyperthyroidism and ophthalmopathy. The second study's authors report: Graves' hyperthyroidism was defined as stable when no progression to ophthalmopathy occurred over 18 months of follow-up. Hyperthyroidism patients were newly diagnosed, with disease duration under 2 months, and aged 18 to 65 years. The study excluded patients with uncontrolled infections, other autoimmune diseases, pregnancy or lactation. Diagnoses relied on clinical symptoms, serum thyroxine and TRAb, thyroid ultrasound and orbital computed tomography. The first round of RT-PCR for the TCR CDR3 was performed with the HTBI primer set and the Qiagen OneStep RT-PCR kit. Most expanded thyroid clonotypes (frequency above 0.001) were also found in blood, which suggests that blood repertoires may mirror thyroid immune responses. A model built on a 13 V-J signature distinguished ophthalmopathy from stable hyperthyroidism, reaching roughly 88% sensitivity and about 81% specificity in cross-validation and 80%/75% in testing. In validation, progression to ophthalmopathy was predicted by the model with 70% to 71% sensitivity and 72% to 85% specificity, a median of around 5.9 months before onset. A discovery cohort of around 98 patients, roughly 40 with Graves' ophthalmopathy and more than 55 with stable Graves' hyperthyroidism, was used to find distinguishing TCR V-J signatures. Prospective prediction of ophthalmopathy was tested in an independent validation cohort consisting of 18 to 20 hyperthyroidism patients and around 16 patients who later progressed to ophthalmopathy. For training and testing, the 95 to 100 patients in the discovery cohort were randomly divided in a 7:3 ratio. In addition, the study compared T-cell repertoires in thyroid tissue and in blood from roughly 6 Graves' hyperthyroidism patients. After blood sampling, hyperthyroidism patients were treated with methimazole at a starting dose of 30 mg daily, and ophthalmopathy patients were treated with high-dose intravenous methylprednisolone. A second multiplex PCR round built the libraries, followed by size selection and purification. Sequencing of the libraries was done on an Illumina HiSeq2000 using paired-end 100 bp reads. Raw data were processed with SOAPnuke, discarding reads with adapters, uncalled bases, mean Phred below 15, or no exact constant-primer or identifier match. COPE v1.2.5 was used to merge high-quality paired reads, and clonotypes were defined as unique nucleotide sequences. Clonotypes were aligned to IMGT TRBV, TRBD and TRBJ reference segments using MiTCR v1.1. Analysis was restricted to V-J combinations with a frequency above 0.0001, which covered approximately 99% of repertoires. A TCS score was defined as the ratio of F50 (clonal expansion) to E x V (chaos), with BLOSUM62-based TCRdist applied between CDR3 peptides within each V-J. Welch's t-statistics and random forest reduced fewer than 550 V-J features to roughly 13, which were used in a naive Bayes classifier (R e1071). Sample size was not statistically predetermined, and blinding of investigators to group allocation was not performed. TCR Vbeta CDR3 sequencing of 135 peripheral blood samples (over 40 ophthalmopathy, 75 to 85 hyperthyroidism and roughly 17 progressor patients) is reported in the paper.

This clonotype was sampled from a woman aged 25-40 years with Graves disease. Donor details come from another sample of the same person, matched by shared clones. Specimen: peripheral blood mononuclear cells (PBMCs), collected at new diagnosis, from a patient treated with antithyroid drugs.

The CDR3 protein sequence reads: CASSPPSGATYNEQFF. The DNA sequence follows: TGTGCCAGCAGTCCCCCTAGCGGGGCTACCTACAATGAGCAGTTCTTC. The chain uses TRBV6-1 and TRBJ2-1, and 9 junctional nucleotides match TRBD2. Trimming leaves V shorter by 5 bases and J shorter by 2 bases, with the junction holding 7 bases beyond the gene matches. The CDR3 spans 16 residues, from the cysteine through the phenylalanine. The entry retains the CDR3 DNA only, 48 bases that are in frame from base 1. The germline V gene sets CDR1 to MNHNS and CDR2 to SASEGT.